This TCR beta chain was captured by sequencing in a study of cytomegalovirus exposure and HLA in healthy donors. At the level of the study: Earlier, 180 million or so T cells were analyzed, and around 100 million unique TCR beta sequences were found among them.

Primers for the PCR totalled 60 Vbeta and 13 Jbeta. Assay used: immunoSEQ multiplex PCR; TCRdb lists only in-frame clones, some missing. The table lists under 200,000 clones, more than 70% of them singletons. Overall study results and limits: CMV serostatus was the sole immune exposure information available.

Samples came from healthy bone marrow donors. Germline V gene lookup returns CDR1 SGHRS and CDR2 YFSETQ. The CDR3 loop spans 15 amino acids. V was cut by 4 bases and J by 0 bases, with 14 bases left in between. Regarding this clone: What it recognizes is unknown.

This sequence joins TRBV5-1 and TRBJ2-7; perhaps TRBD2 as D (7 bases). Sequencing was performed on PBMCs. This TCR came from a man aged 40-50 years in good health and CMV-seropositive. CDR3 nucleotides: TGCGCCAGCAGCAGCGGGACACTCAACTCCTACGAGCAGTACTTC. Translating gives CASSSGTLNSYEQYF.